This T cell receptor (beta chain) was recorded in a study of coeliac disease. Study results and limitations: Active celiac intraepithelial and lamina propria samples had lower TRB and TRG clonality than control samples.

The method was immunoSEQ multiplex PCR; TCRdb's version includes in-frame clones alone and lacks a portion of them. This sample yields more than 4,000 clones, of which about 70% are seen a single time; around 10% belongs to the top ten. The CDR3 is 15 residues long. Germline V gene lookup returns CDR1 SQVTM and CDR2 ANQGSEA. Trimming at V came to 7 bases and at J to 2 bases, leaving 6 bases not matched to a gene. On this clone itself: As yet, its antigen is unknown.

The sequence came from a woman aged 18-30 years with active celiac disease. Sequenced material: intraepithelial lymphocytes from the gut. The chain employs TRBV29-1 and TRBJ2-1, with 12 nucleotides matching TRBD2. As DNA, the CDR3 is TGCAGCGCACCTAGCGGGAGGGCTACCTACAATGAGCAGTTCTTC. Encoded protein: CSAPSGRATYNEQFF.